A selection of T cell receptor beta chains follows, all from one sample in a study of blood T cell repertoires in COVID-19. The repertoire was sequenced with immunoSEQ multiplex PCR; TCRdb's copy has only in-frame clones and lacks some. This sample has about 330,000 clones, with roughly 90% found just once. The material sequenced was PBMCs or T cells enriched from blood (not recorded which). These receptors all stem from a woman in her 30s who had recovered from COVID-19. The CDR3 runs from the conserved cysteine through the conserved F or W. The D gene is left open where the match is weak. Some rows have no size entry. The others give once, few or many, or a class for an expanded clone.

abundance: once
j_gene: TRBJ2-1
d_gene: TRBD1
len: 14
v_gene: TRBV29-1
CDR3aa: CSGSDRGAYNEQFF
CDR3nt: TGCAGCGGATCGGACAGGGGGGCGTACAATGAGCAGTTCTTC

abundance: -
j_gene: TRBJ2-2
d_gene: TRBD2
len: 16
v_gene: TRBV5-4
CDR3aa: CASSFGLAVNTGELFF
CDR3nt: TGTGCCAGCAGCTTCGGACTAGCGGTAAACACCGGGGAGCTGTTTTTT

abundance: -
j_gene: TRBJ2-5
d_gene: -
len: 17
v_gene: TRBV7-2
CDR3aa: CASSLAGRERGRETQYF
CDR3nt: TGTGCCAGCAGCTTAGCGGGACGGGAGCGTGGAAGAGAGACCCAGTACTTC

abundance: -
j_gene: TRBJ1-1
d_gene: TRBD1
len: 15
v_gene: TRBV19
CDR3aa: CASSPDRGGYTEAFF
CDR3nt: TGTGCCAGTAGTCCCGACAGGGGCGGGTATACTGAAGCTTTCTTT

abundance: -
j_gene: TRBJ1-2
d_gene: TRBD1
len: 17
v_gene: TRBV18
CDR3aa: CASSPLKTGEPNYGYTF
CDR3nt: TGTGCCAGCTCACCACTAAAGACAGGGGAGCCCAACTATGGCTACACCTTC

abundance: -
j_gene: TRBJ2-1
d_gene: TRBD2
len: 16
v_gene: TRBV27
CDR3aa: CASSAMGGGVYNEQFF
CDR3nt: TGTGCCAGCAGCGCCATGGGCGGGGGGGTTTACAATGAGCAGTTCTTC

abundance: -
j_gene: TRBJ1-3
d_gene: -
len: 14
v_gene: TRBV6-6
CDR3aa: CASIISGAGNTIYF
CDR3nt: TGTGCCAGCATTATATCAGGGGCTGGAAACACCATATATTTT

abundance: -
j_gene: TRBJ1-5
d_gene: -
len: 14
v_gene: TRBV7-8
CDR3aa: CASSSSGNNQPQHF
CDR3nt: TGTGCCAGCAGCTCCTCAGGGAACAATCAGCCCCAGCATTTT

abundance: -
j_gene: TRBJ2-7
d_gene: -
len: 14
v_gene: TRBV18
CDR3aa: CASSARSEDYEQYF
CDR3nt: TGTGCCAGCTCGGCCAGAAGTGAGGATTACGAGCAGTACTTC

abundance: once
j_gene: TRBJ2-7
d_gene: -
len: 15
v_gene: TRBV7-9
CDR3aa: CASSLRTGDGHEQYF
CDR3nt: TGTGCCAGCAGCTTAAGGACGGGAGATGGGCACGAGCAGTACTTC

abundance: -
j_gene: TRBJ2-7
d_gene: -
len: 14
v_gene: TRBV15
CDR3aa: CATSSRQRSYEQYF
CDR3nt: TGTGCCACCAGCAGCCGACAGCGATCCTACGAGCAGTACTTC

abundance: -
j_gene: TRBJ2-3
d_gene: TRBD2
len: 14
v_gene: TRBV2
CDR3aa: CASLLAGGKDTQYF
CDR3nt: TGTGCCAGCCTGCTAGCGGGAGGAAAAGATACGCAGTATTTT

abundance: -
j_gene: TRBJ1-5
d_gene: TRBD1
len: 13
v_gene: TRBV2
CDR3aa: CATRRGLNQPQHF
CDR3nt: TGTGCCACCAGGAGGGGGCTTAATCAGCCCCAGCATTTT

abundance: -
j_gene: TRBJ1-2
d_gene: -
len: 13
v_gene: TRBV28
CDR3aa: CASSSTVFYGYTF
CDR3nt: TGTGCCAGCAGTTCGACAGTTTTCTATGGCTACACCTTC

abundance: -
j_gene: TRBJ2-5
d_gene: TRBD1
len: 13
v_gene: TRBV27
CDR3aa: CASRQGLQETQYF
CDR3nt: TGTGCCAGCAGACAGGGGCTCCAGGAGACCCAGTACTTC

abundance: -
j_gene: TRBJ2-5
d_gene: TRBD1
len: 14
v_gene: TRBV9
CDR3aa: CASSDGDRYETQYF
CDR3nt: TGTGCCAGCAGCGACGGGGACAGGTACGAGACCCAGTACTTC

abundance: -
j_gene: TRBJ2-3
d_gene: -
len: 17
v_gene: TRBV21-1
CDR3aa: CASSNSPSGIETDTQYF
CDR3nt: TGTGCCAGCAGCAATTCGCCTAGCGGGATTGAAACAGATACGCAGTATTTT

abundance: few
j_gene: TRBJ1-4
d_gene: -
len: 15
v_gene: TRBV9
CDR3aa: CASSVGAATNEKLFF
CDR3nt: TGTGCCAGCAGCGTAGGAGCTGCAACTAATGAAAAACTGTTTTTT

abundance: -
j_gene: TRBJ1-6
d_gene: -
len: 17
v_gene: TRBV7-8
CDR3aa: CASNPSPPGTIDSPLHF
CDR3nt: TGTGCCAGCAACCCCTCACCCCCCGGGACAATAGATTCACCCCTCCACTTT

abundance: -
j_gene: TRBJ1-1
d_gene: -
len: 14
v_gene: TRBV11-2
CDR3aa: CASSPGTLNTEAFF
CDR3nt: TGTGCCAGCAGCCCAGGGACTTTGAACACTGAAGCTTTCTTT

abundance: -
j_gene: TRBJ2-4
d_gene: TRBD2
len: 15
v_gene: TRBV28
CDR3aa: CASSPTSPTKNIQYF
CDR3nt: TGTGCCAGCAGTCCGACTAGCCCAACCAAAAACATTCAGTACTTC

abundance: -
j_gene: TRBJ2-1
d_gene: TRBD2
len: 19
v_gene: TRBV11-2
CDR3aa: CASSRIRLAGGGLHNEQFF
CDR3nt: TGTGCCAGCAGCCGGATCCGACTAGCGGGAGGGGGTTTGCACAATGAGCAGTTCTTC

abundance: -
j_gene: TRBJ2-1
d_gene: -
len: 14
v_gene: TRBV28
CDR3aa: CATKPGVTRNEQFF
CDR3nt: TGTGCCACTAAACCGGGAGTAACGAGGAATGAGCAGTTCTTC

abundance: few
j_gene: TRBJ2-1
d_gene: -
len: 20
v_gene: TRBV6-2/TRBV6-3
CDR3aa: CASSYARGERRGGPSNEQFF
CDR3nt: TGTGCCAGCAGTTACGCCCGCGGGGAACGGCGTGGAGGGCCATCCAATGAGCAGTTCTTC

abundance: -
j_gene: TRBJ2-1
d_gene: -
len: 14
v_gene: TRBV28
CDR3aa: CASKAGSSYNEQFF
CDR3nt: TGTGCCAGCAAGGCGGGGTCCTCCTACAATGAGCAGTTCTTC

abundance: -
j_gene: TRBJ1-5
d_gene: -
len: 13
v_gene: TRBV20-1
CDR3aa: CSASTGGFKPQHF
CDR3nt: TGCAGTGCTAGTACGGGGGGCTTCAAGCCCCAGCATTTT

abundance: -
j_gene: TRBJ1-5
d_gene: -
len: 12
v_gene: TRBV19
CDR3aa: CASQVGNQPQHF
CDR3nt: TGTGCCAGTCAGGTTGGGAATCAGCCCCAGCATTTT

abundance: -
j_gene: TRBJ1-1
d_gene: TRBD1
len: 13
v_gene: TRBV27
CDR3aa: CASREAGGTEAFF
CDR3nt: TGTGCCAGCAGGGAGGCAGGGGGCACTGAAGCTTTCTTT

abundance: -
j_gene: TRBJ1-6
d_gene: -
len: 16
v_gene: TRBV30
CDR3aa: CAWSATVSSYNSPLHF
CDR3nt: TGTGCCTGGAGTGCAACAGTTAGCTCCTATAATTCACCCCTCCACTTT

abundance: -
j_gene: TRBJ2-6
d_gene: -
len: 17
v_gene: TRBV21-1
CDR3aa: CASSKTGGISGANVLTF
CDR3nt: TGTGCCAGCAGCAAGACGGGGGGGATCTCTGGGGCCAACGTCCTGACTTTC

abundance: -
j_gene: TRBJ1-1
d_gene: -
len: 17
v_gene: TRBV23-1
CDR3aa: CASSQSGMGHMNTEAFF
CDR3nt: TGCGCCAGCAGTCAATCAGGGATGGGGCATATGAACACTGAAGCTTTCTTT

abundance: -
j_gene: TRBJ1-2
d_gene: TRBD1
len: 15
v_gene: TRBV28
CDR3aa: CASSHRDRSFYGYTF
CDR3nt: TGTGCCAGCAGTCACCGGGACAGGAGTTTCTATGGCTACACCTTC

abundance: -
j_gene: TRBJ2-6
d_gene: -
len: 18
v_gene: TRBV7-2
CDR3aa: CASSSSAGALSGANVLTF
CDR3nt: TGTGCCAGCAGCTCGTCGGCAGGGGCCCTTTCTGGGGCCAACGTCCTGACTTTC

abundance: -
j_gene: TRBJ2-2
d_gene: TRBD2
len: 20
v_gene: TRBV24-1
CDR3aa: CATSDLGSVSGGADTGELFF
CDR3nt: TGTGCCACCAGTGATTTAGGATCGGTTAGCGGGGGGGCCGACACCGGGGAGCTGTTTTTT

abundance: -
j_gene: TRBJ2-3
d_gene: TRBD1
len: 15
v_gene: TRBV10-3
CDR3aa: CAISSGGVITDTQYF
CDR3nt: TGTGCCATCAGCTCAGGGGGAGTCATTACAGATACGCAGTATTTT

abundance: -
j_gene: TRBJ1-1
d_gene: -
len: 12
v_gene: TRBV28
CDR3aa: CASGNWGDEAFF
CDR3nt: TGTGCCAGCGGGAACTGGGGGGATGAAGCTTTCTTT

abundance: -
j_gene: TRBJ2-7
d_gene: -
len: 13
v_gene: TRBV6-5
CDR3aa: CASSTNRDYEQYF
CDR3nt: TGTGCCAGCAGTACAAACAGGGACTACGAGCAGTACTTC

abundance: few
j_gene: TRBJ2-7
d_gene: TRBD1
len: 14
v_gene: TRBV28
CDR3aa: CASSLGTGAYEQYF
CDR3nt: TGTGCCAGCAGTTTAGGGACAGGGGCCTACGAGCAGTACTTC

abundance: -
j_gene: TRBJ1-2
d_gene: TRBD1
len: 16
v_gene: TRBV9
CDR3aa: CASSPPGTGISYGYTF
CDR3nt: TGTGCCAGCAGCCCGCCCGGGACAGGGATCAGTTATGGCTACACCTTC

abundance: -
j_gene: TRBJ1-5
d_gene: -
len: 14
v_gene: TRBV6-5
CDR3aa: CASSFNRANQPQHF
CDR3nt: TGTGCCAGCAGCTTCAACAGGGCTAATCAGCCCCAGCATTTT

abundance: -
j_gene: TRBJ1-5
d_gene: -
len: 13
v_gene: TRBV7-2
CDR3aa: CASSYRVEQPQHF
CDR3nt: TGTGCCAGCAGCTACAGGGTAGAACAGCCCCAGCATTTT

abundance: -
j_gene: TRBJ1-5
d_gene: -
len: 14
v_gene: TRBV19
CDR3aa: CASSSQGYNQPQHF
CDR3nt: TGTGCCAGTAGTTCTCAGGGGTACAATCAGCCCCAGCATTTT

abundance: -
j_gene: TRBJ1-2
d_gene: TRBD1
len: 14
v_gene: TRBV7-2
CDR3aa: CASSYYPTGSGYTF
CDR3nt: TGTGCCAGCAGCTACTATCCGACAGGGAGCGGCTACACCTTC

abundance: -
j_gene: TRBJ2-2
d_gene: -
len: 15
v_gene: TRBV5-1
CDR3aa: CASSLPPDLTGELFF
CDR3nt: TGCGCCAGCAGCTTGCCCCCAGATCTGACCGGGGAGCTGTTTTTT

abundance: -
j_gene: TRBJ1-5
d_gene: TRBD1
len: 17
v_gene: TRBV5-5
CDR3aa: CASSLWDRGMGNQPQHF
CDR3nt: TGTGCCAGCAGCTTGTGGGACAGGGGGATGGGCAATCAGCCCCAGCATTTT

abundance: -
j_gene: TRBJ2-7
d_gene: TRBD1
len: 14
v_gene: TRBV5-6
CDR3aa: CASSFGQGRNEQYF
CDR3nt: TGTGCCAGCAGCTTTGGACAGGGTCGAAACGAGCAGTACTTC

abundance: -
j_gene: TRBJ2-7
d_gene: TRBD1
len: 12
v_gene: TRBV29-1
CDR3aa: CSVTGGPYEQYF
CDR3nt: TGCAGCGTAACAGGGGGTCCCTACGAGCAGTACTTC

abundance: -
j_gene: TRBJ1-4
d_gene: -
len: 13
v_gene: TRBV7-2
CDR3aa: CASSLARQEKLFF
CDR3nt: TGTGCCAGCAGCTTAGCGAGGCAGGAAAAACTGTTTTTT

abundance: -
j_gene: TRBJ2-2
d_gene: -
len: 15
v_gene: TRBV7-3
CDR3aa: CASSTGSGHTGELFF
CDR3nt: TGTGCCAGCAGCACCGGTAGCGGTCACACCGGGGAGCTGTTTTTT

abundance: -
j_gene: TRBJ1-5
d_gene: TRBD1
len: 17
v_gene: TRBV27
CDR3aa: CASSPQSDRLGNQPQHF
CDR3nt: TGTGCCAGCAGTCCTCAGTCGGACAGGCTAGGAAATCAGCCCCAGCATTTT

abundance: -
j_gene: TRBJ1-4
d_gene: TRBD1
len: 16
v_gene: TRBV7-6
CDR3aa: CASSPKTGTANEKLFF
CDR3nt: TGTGCCAGCAGCCCCAAGACCGGGACAGCAAATGAAAAACTGTTTTTT

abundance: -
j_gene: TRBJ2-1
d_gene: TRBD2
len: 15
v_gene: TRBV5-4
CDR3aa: CASSSPSGRRDEQFF
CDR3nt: TGTGCCAGCAGCTCTCCTAGCGGGAGGAGGGATGAGCAGTTCTTC

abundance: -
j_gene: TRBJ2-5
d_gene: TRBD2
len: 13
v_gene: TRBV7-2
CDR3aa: CASSLGLQETQYF
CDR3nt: TGTGCCAGCAGCCTGGGACTACAAGAGACCCAGTACTTC

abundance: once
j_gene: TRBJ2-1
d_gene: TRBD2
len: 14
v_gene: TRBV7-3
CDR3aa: CASSLRGGRVEQFF
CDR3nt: TGTGCCAGCAGCCTCCGGGGGGGCCGCGTTGAGCAGTTCTTC

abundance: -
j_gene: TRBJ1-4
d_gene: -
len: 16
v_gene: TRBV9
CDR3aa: CASIQTDDTTNEKLFF
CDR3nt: TGTGCCAGCATCCAGACAGACGACACAACTAATGAAAAACTGTTTTTT

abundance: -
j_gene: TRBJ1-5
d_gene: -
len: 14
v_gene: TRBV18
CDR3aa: CASSPGGGNQPQHF
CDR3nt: TGTGCCAGCTCACCAGGCGGGGGTAATCAGCCCCAGCATTTT

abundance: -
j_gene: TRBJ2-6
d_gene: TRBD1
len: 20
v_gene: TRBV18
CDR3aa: CASSPMGWDRVSDGANVLTF
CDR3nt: TGTGCCAGCTCACCAATGGGTTGGGACAGGGTTTCGGACGGGGCCAACGTCCTGACTTTC